This T cell receptor beta chain was sequenced in a study of cytomegalovirus exposure and HLA in healthy donors. Whole-study results and caveats: V- and J-gene trimming of TCR beta was linked (in a later analysis) to a missense DCLRE1C variant.

CDR1 MRHNA and CDR2 SNTAGT come from the germline V gene. The CDR3 consists of 14 residues. J was trimmed by 2 bases and V by 7 bases; bases with no gene match: 6. PCR employed 60 Vbeta and 13 Jbeta primers. The repertoire was sequenced with immunoSEQ multiplex PCR; TCRdb's copy has only in-frame clones and lacks some. The sample includes 170,000 or so clones, more than 65% of them seen just once. A note on this clone: Its antigen is undetermined.

The chain carries TRBV6-4 and TRBJ2-3; 7 bases fit TRBD2. Sequences were obtained from PBMCs. The clonotype comes from a woman between 25 and 40 years old in good health and CMV-seronegative. The CDR3 spells CASIGGGFTDTQYF. The CDR3 nucleotides are TGTGCCAGCATCGGGGGAGGGTTCACAGATACGCAGTATTTT.